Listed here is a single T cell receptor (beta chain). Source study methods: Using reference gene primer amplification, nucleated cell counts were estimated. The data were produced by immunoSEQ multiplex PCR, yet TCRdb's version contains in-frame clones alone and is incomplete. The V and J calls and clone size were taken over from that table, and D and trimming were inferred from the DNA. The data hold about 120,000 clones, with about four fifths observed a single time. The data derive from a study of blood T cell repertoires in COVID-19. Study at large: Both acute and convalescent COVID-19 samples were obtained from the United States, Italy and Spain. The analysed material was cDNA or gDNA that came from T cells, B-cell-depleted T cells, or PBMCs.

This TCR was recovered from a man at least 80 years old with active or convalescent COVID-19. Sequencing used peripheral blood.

The CDR3 here is CASSLDRGKETQYF. In DNA form, the CDR3 reads TGTGCCAGCAGCTTGGACAGGGGTAAAGAGACCCAGTACTTC. The chain is built from TRBV5-6 and TRBJ2-5, with 7 bases fitting TRBD1. This CDR3 spans 14 amino acids. Germline V lookup: CDR1 SGHDT, CDR2 YYEEEE. Unmatched junction bases numbered 2, after V lost 0 bases and J lost 3 bases.